Included here is one T cell receptor beta chain sequence, with context. Its specificity is unknown. The entry originates in a study of CD8 T cells in ankylosing spondylitis. TCRdb recomputed calls from the 5' RACE reads with MiXCR, one row per CDR3 protein. The sample has about 480,000 distinct CDR3 sequences, roughly a sixth seen once. Trimming cost V 0 bases and J 4 bases; bases outside gene matches: 9. This CDR3 is built from 16 residues. Looked up from germline, CDR1 is DFQATT and CDR2 is SNEGSKA (reference sequence). Study results and limitations: Some motif variants had been reported before (in reactive arthritis synovial fluid and blood). Matched ankylosing spondylitis synovial fluid reportedly contained a significantly enriched population of disease-linked clones. Disease-linked clones bore a CD8+ phenotype, appearing relatively rarely in peripheral blood. The study identified a TCR beta motif of several highly homologous variants that appeared characteristic of ankylosing spondylitis blood.

Sequencing was carried out using blood, either unsorted or a sorted T cell fraction (not recorded which). V is TRBV20-1 and J is TRBJ1-1; 9 positions match TRBD1. This sequence originates from a male donor with ankylosing spondylitis. CDR3 DNA sequence: TGCAGTGCTAGAGATGGCCACAGGGGGCCGGTCACTGAAGCTTTCTTT. Protein sequence: CSARDGHRGPVTEAFF.